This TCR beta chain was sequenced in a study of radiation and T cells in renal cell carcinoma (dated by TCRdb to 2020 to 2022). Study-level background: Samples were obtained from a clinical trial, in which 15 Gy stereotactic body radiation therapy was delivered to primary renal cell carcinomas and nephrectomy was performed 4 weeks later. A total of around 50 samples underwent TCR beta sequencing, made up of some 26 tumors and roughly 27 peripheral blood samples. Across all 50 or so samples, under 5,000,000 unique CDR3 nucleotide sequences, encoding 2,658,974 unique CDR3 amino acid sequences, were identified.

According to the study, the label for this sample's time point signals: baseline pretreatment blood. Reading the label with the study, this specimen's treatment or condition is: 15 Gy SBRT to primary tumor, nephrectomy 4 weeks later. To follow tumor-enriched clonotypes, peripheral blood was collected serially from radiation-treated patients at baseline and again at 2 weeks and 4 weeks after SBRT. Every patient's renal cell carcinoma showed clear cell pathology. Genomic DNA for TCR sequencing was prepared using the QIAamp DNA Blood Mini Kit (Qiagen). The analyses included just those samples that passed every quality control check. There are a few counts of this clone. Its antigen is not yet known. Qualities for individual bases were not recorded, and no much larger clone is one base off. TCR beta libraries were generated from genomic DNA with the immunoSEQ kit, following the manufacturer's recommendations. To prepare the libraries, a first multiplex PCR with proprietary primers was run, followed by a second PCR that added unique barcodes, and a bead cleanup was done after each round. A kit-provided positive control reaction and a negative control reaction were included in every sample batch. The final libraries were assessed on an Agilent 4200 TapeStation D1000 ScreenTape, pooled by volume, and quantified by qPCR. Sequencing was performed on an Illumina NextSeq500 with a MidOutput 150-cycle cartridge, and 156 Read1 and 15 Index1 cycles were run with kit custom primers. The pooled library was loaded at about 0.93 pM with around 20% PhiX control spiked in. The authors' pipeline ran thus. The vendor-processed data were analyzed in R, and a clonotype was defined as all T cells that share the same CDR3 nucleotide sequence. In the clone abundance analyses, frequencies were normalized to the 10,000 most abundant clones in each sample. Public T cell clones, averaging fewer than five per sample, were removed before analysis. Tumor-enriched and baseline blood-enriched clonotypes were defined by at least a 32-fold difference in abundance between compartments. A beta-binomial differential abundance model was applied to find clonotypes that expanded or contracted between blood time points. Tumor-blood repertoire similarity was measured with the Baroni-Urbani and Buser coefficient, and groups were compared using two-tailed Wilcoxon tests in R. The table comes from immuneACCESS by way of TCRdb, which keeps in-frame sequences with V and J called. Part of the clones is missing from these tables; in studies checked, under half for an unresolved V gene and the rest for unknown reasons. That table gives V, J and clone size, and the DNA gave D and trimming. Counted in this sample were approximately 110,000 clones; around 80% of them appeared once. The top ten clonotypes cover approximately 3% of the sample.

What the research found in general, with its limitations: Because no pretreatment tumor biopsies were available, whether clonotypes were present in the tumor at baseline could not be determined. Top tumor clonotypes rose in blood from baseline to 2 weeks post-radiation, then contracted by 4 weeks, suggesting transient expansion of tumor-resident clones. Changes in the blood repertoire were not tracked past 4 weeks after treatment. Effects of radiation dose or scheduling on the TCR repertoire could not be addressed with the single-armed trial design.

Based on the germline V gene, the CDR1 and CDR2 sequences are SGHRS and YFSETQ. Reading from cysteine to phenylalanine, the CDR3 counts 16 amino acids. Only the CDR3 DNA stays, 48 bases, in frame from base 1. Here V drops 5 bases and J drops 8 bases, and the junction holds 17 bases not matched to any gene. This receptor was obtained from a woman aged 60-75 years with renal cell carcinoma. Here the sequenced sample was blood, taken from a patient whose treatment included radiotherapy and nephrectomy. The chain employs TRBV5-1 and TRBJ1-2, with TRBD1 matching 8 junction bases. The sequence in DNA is TGCGCCAGCAGTACCGGGACAGGCGGAAACGGAAACGGCTACACCTTC. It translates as CASSTGTGGNGNGYTF.